These 12 T cell receptor beta chains originate from one sample sequenced in a study of OX40 agonist ivuxolimab in advanced cancers. The library was produced with the immunoSEQ multiplex PCR assay. TCRdb limited this immuneACCESS table to in-frame rearrangements with V and J called. A share of clones is missing; checked studies link under half to unresolved V genes, and the rest is unexplained. A total of approximately 35,000 clones appear in this sample, 60% to 75% of them only once. The ten largest account for around 12% of the sample. The sample here was CD4+ or CD8+ T cells sorted from blood, taken in a trial of the OX40 agonist ivuxolimab. The receptors originated from an adult with an advanced solid tumor such as melanoma, head and neck, liver or kidney cancer.

The rearrangement uses TRBV7-6 and TRBJ2-3; a possible D gene is TRBD1 (6 bases). The CDR3 consists of 13 residues. V dropped 3 bases and J dropped 6 bases, with 10 bases sitting between them. Germline V gives CDR1 SGHVS, CDR2 FNYEAQ. CDR3: CASSFKGEDTQYF. The CDR3 DNA is TGTGCCAGCAGCTTTAAGGGGGAGGATACGCAGTATTTT.

The table lists this clone with a few counts. The CDR3 is CASSLGRGSSYEQYV. CDR3 nucleotide sequence: TGTGCCAGCAGCTTAGGGCGGGGGTCATCCTACGAGCAGTACGTC. The chain employs TRBV7-2 and TRBJ2-7, with TRBD2 matching 7 bases. Looked up from germline, CDR1 is SGHTA and CDR2 is FQGNSA. Trimming removed 1 base from V and 1 base from J; junction bases left unmatched: 4. This CDR3 spans 15 amino acids.

This chain uses TRBV10-1 with TRBJ1-4, with unresolved D. The ends were cut back, 4 bases at V and 4 bases at J, with 7 bases in the middle. This CDR3 spans 13 amino acids. Germline CDR1 WNHNN, CDR2 SYGVQD (reference sequence). The CDR3 region has the DNA TGCGCCAGCAGTGCTGGAGTTAATGAAAAACTGTTTTTT. The encoded protein is CASSAGVNEKLFF.

The chain has TRBV15 and TRBJ2-1, with 11 bases fitting TRBD2. The CDR3 length is 15 residues. Germline assignment: CDR1 LNHNV and CDR2 YYDKDF (reference sequence). J lost 9 bases, V lost 0 bases, and 4 bases had no gene match. CDR3 amino acids: CATSRDLLAGVEQFF. CDR3 coding DNA: TGTGCCACCAGCAGAGATCTACTAGCGGGGGTTGAGCAGTTCTTC. Filled out from reference TRBV15 and TRBJ2-1, the complete variable domain reads DAMVIQNPRYQVTQFGKPVTLSCSQTLNHNVMYWYQQKSSQAPKLLFHYYDKDFNNEADTPDNFQSRRPNTSFCFLDIRSPGLGDTAMYLCATSRDLLAGVEQFFGPGTRLTVL.

The chain has TRBV2 and TRBJ1-5; the D is unclear. The germline V and J ends were trimmed by 8 bases and 4 bases, with 21 bases remaining between them. The CDR3 contains 16 residues. The germline V gene has CDR1 SNHLY and CDR2 FYNNEI. CDR3: CASGRDAGRTNQPQHF. The CDR3 DNA reads as TGTGCCAGCGGCCGCGACGCCGGACGGACTAATCAGCCCCAGCATTTT.

This chain uses TRBV5-1 with TRBJ2-7; D is unclear. The V end was cut by 4 bases, the J end by 3 bases, with 11 bases between. Germline assignment: CDR1 SGHRS and CDR2 YFSETQ. This CDR3 has 13 residues. The CDR3 here is CASSVTGVYEQYF. The CDR3 bases are TGCGCCAGCAGCGTGACCGGAGTCTACGAGCAGTACTTC.

The V and J genes are TRBV29-1 and TRBJ1-2; D perhaps matches TRBD1 (5 bases). Germline V CDR1 and CDR2: SQVTM, ANQGSEA. There are 14 residues in the CDR3. The germline V and J ends were trimmed by 5 bases and 0 bases, with 13 bases remaining between them. The CDR3 nucleotides are TGCAGCGTTCTCCCCGACAGTTCTAACTATGGCTACACCTTC. Translation: CSVLPDSSNYGYTF. Full variable domain (outside the CDR3, taken from reference TRBV29-1 and TRBJ1-2): SAVISQKPSRDICQRGTSLTIQCQVDSQVTMMFWYRQQPGQSLTLIATANQGSEATYESGFVIDKFPISRPNLTFSTLTVSNMSPEDSSIYLCSVLPDSSNYGYTFGSGTRLTVV.

The J gene is TRBJ1-6, the V gene TRBV7-3; TRBD1 matches at 7 bases. V dropped 5 bases and J dropped 5; count of bases not matched to a gene: 3. The germline V gene encodes CDR1 SGHTA and CDR2 FQGTGA. The CDR3 contains 14 residues. CDR3 sequence (DNA): TGTGCCAGCAGCGCGACAGGGAATAATTCACCCCTCCACTTT. Amino acids: CASSATGNNSPLHF.

The rearrangement links TRBV29-1 to TRBJ2-3, with D perhaps TRBD2 (5 bases). Germline lookup yields CDR1 SQVTM and CDR2 ANQGSEA. The germline V and J ends were trimmed by 5 bases and 1 base, with 10 bases remaining between them. The CDR3 covers 13 residues. This CDR3 reads CSVWEQGTDTQYF. CDR3 in DNA: TGCAGCGTTTGGGAGCAAGGCACAGATACGCAGTATTTT.

J is TRBJ2-1 and V is TRBV5-1; 10 positions match TRBD2. V shed 5 bases, J shed 1 base, and the junction held 3 bases outside the gene matches. Germline V gives CDR1 SGHRS, CDR2 YFSETQ. The CDR3 consists of 15 residues. Written as DNA, the CDR3 is TGCGCCAGCAGTGGTAGCGGGGGGTCCTACAATGAGCAGTTCTTC. Amino acid sequence: CASSGSGGSYNEQFF.

The chain employs TRBV11-2 and TRBJ2-7; TRBD2 is a possible D gene (5 bases). CDR3 length equals 12 residues. Germline V gives CDR1 SGHAT, CDR2 FQNNGV. V gave up 4 bases and J gave up 4 bases, with 8 bases separating them. This CDR3 is CASSSDFYEQYF. DNA for the CDR3: TGTGCCAGCAGCTCGGACTTTTACGAGCAGTACTTC.

The chain couples TRBV21-1 to TRBJ1-2. TRBV21-1 is given as a pseudogene. This CDR3 region has 15 residues. CDR3 region: CASSPLGVWEHGYTF. CDR3 coding DNA: TGTGCCAGCAGCCCACTCGGGGTCTGGGAGCATGGCTACACCTTC.